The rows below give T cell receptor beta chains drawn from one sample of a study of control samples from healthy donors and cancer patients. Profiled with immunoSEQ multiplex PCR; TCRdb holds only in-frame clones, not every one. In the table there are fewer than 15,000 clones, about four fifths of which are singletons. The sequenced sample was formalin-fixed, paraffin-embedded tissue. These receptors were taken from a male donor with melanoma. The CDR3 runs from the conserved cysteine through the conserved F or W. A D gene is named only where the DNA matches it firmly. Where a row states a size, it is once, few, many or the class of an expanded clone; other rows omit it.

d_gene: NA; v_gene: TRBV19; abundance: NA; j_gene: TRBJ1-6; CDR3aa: CASWDRSSYNSPLHF; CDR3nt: TGTGCCTCGTGGGACCGCAGCTCCTATAATTCACCCCTCCACTTT
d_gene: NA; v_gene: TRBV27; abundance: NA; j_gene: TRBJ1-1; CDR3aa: CASSNDRGRHTEAFF; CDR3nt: TGTGCCAGCAGTAACGACAGAGGTCGGCACACTGAAGCTTTCTTT
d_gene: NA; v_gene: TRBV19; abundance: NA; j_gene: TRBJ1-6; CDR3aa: CASRGTSTSSYNSPLHF; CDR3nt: TGTGCCAGTAGGGGGACATCCACCAGCTCCTATAATTCACCCCTCCACTTT
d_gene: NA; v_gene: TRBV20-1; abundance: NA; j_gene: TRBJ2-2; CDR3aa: CSASDDRVNTGELFF; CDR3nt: TGCAGTGCTAGTGATGACAGAGTCAACACCGGGGAGCTGTTTTTT
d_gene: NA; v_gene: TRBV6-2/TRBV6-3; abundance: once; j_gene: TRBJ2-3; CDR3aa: CASSGGNTDTQYF; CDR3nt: TGTGCCAGCAGTGGGGGGAACACAGATACGCAGTATTTT
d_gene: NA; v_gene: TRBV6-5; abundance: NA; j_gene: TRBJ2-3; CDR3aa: CASSVPRGTTDTQYF; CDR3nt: TGTGCCAGCAGCGTCCCCAGGGGTACCACAGATACGCAGTATTTT
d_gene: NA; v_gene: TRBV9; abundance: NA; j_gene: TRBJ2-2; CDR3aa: CASSVGRGRNTGELFF; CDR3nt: TGTGCCAGCAGCGTAGGAAGGGGCCGGAACACCGGGGAGCTGTTTTTT
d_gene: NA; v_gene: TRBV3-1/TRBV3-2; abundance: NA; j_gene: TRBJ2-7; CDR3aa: CASSQSGPNEQYF; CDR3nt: TGTGCCAGCAGCCAAAGCGGACCGAACGAGCAGTACTTC
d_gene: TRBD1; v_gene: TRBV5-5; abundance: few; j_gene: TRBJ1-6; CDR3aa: CASSWDRGRPYNSPLHF; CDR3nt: TGTGCCAGCAGCTGGGACAGGGGGCGGCCCTATAATTCACCCCTCCACTTT
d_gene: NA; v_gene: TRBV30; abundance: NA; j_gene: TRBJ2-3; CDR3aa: CAWTQGFATDTQYF; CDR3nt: TGTGCCTGGACACAGGGTTTCGCAACAGATACGCAGTATTTT
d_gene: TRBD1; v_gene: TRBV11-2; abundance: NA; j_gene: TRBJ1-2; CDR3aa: CASSFNRGLGYTF; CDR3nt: TGTGCCAGCAGCTTTAACAGGGGGCTCGGCTACACCTTC
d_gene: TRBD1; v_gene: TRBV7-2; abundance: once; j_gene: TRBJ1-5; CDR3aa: CASSQGQGTQPQHF; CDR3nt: TGTGCCAGCAGTCAAGGACAGGGGACTCAGCCCCAGCATTTT
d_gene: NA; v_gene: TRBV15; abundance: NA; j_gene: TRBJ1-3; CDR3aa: CATSSPGPMRNTIYF; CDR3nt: TGTGCCACCAGCTCACCGGGCCCGATGAGGAACACCATATATTTT